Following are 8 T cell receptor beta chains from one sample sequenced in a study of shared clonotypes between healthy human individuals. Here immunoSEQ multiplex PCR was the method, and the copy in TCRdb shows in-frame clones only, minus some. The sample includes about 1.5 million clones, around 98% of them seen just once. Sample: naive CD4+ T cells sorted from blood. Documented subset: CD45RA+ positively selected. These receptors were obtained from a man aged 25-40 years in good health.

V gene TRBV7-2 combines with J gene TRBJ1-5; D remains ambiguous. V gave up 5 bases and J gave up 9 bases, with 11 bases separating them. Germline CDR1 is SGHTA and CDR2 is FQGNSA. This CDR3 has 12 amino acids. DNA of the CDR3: TGTGCCAGCAGCGATGGAGTTCGGCCCCAGCATTTT. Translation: CASSDGVRPQHF.

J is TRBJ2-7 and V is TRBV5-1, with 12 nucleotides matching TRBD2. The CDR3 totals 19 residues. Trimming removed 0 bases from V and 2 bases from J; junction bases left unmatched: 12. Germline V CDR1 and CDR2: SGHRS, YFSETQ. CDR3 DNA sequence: TGCGCCAGCAGCTTGGGGGCTAGCGGGAGGGCCCCGACCCCCTACGAGCAGTACTTC. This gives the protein CASSLGASGRAPTPYEQYF.

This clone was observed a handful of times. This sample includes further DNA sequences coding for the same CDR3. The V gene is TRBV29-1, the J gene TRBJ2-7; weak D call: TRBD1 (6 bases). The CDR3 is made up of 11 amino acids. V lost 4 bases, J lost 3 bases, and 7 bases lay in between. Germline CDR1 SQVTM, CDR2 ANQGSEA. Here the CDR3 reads CSVGTVYEQYF. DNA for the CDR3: TGCAGCGTTGGGACAGTCTACGAGCAGTACTTC.

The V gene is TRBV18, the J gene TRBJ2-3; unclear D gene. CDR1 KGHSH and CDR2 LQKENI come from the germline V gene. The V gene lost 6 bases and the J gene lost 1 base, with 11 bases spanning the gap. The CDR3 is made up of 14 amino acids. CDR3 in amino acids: CASSAPFGTDTQYF. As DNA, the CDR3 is TGTGCCAGCTCCGCCCCATTCGGCACAGATACGCAGTATTTT.

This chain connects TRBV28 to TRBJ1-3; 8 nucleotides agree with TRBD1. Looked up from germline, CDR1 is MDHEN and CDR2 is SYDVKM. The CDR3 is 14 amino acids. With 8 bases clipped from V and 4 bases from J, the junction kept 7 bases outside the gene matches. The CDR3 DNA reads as TGTGCCAGCCGCCGACAGGGGTCAGGAAACACCATATATTTT. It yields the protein CASRRQGSGNTIYF. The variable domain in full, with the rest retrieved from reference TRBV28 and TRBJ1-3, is DVKVTQSSRYLVKRTGEKVFLECVQDMDHENMFWYRQDPGLGLRLIYFSYDVKMKEKGDIPEGYSVSREKKERFSLILESASTNQTSMYLCASRRQGSGNTIYFGEGSWLTVV.

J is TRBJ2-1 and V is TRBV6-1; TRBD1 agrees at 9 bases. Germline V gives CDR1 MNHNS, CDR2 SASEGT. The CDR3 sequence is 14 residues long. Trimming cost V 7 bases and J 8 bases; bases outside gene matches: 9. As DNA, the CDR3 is TGTGCCAGCAACGGACAGGGGTGGCTCGATGAGCAGTTCTTC. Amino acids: CASNGQGWLDEQFF.

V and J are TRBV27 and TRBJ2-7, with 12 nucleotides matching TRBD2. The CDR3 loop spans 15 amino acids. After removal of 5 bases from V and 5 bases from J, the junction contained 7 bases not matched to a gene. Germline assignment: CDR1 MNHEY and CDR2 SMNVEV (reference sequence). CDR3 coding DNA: TGTGCCAGCAGTCGGAGACTAGCGGGAGTCCACGAGCAGTACTTC. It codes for CASSRRLAGVHEQYF.

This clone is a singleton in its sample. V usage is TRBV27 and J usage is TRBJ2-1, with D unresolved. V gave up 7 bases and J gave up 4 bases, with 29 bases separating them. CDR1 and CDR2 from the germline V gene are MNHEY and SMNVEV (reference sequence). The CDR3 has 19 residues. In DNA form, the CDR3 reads TGTGCCAGCACCGCCCCGGGTAGTCGTGTCCCCGAGATTTACAATGAGCAGTTCTTC. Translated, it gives CASTAPGSRVPEIYNEQFF.